The clone carrying this T cell receptor beta chain was detected a few times. Construction of the TCR beta libraries employed iRepertoire HTBI primers in conjunction with Arm-PCR of CDR3 regions. From the multiplex PCR reads, TCRdb called clonotypes with MiXCR, one entry per CDR3 protein. The sample includes 600,000 to 650,000 distinct CDR3 sequences, roughly 15% of them seen just once. The data were obtained in a study of regulatory T cells in long-lasting Graves disease. Study background: Patients with new Graves' disease had used antithyroid drugs below 3 months.

The CDR3 extends over 15 amino acids. CDR1 is KGHSH and CDR2 is LQKENI in the germline V gene. Trimming left V 3 bases short and J 0 bases short, with 11 bases between. Time point here: newly diagnosed GD, antithyroid drugs for less than 3 months. PBMC-derived RNA was used for the TCR library. These sequences were also reported in another study, on T cells in Graves' hyperthyroidism and ophthalmopathy. From that paper: The HTBI primer set was used in a first-round RT-PCR of the TCR CDR3.

Sequenced here: peripheral blood mononuclear cells (PBMCs), sampled at new diagnosis, from a patient treated with antithyroid drugs. The TCR sequence derives from a young woman with Graves disease. The genes are TRBV18 and TRBJ2-5; D remains unclear. The CDR3 sequence is CASSPVDTYQETQYF. The DNA of the CDR3 is TGTGCCAGCTCACCGGTTGATACGTACCAAGAGACCCAGTACTTC.